This is a list of T cell receptor beta chains from one sample in a study of T cells in tumors after PD-1 blockade. Assay used: immunoSEQ multiplex PCR; TCRdb lists only in-frame clones, some missing. This table holds roughly 14,000 clones, about 80% found once. The material was PBMCs, obtained after anti-PD-1 treatment. The source of these receptors is a human donor with basal cell carcinoma. CDR3s include the opening cysteine and the closing phenylalanine or tryptophan. A D gene is named only where the DNA matches it firmly. The listing skips clone size in some rows; elsewhere it reads once, few, many or a size class.

NA,TRBD1,TRBV6-1,TRBJ2-7,TGCGCCAGCAGTGAAGCAACAGGGGGCTCCTACGAGCAGTACTTC,CASSEATGGSYEQYF
NA,TRBD2,TRBV3-1/TRBV3-2,TRBJ2-3,TGTGCCAGCAGCCAACTGGTAGTGACTAGCGGGAGGGCCGAGGCCTCCACAGATACGCAGTATTTT,CASSQLVVTSGRAEASTDTQYF
NA,NA,TRBV7-9,TRBJ2-5,TGTGCCAGCAGCGCGCAACAGGGCCCAGAGACCCAGTACTTC,CASSAQQGPETQYF
NA,NA,TRBV18,TRBJ2-4,TGTGCCAGCTCATCGACAGGACCCTCTCCGGGGGGAGCCAAAAACATTCAGTACTTC,CASSSTGPSPGGAKNIQYF
NA,NA,TRBV12-3/TRBV12-4,TRBJ1-6,TGTGCCAGCAGTTTCCGGGAGTCCCTCCACTTT,CASSFRESLHF
NA,NA,TRBV28,TRBJ2-3,TGTGCCAGCAGTTCCCGGGACAGCACAGATACGCAGTATTTT,CASSSRDSTDTQYF
NA,NA,TRBV7-9,TRBJ2-3,TGTGCCAGCAGTCCAGGGGCTGACACAGATACGCAGTATTTT,CASSPGADTDTQYF
NA,NA,TRBV2,TRBJ2-1,TGTGCCAGCAGTTATGGGGGGGCGGGGGAGGGGAGCTCCTACAATGAGCAGTTCTTC,CASSYGGAGEGSSYNEQFF
NA,TRBD2,TRBV6-4,TRBJ2-1,TGTGCCAGCAGTGACTCTTCGGGAGGGCCGGGGAATGAGCAGTTCTTC,CASSDSSGGPGNEQFF
once,NA,TRBV6-1,TRBJ1-2,TGTGCCAGCAGTGAAGCCCAGGGACGTCCAAGCTACACCTTC,CASSEAQGRPSYTF
NA,NA,TRBV7-9,TRBJ2-7,TGTGCCAGCAGTCCCGGGGGTTTCTACGAGCAGTACTTC,CASSPGGFYEQYF
NA,TRBD1,TRBV5-4,TRBJ1-4,TGTGCCAGCAGCTTGGGCCTCACGGGACAGGGTAGTAATGAAAAACTGTTTTTT,CASSLGLTGQGSNEKLFF
NA,TRBD1,TRBV6-5,TRBJ1-3,TGTGCCATAAAGAACAGGGGGAGGATAAACACCATATATTTT,CAIKNRGRINTIYF
NA,NA,TRBV7-9,TRBJ1-2,TGTGCCAGCAGCCCTGCCCGGCGGGAAGACTATGGCTACACCTTC,CASSPARREDYGYTF
NA,NA,TRBV21-1,TRBJ1-1,TGTGCCAGCAGCCCTAGGGACGGTCGGACGAACACTGAAGCTTTCTTT,CASSPRDGRTNTEAFF
NA,TRBD2,TRBV12-5,TRBJ2-5,TGTGCTAGTGGTTTGGTTCACGGGACTAGCGCCTCCAATCACCAAGAGACCCAGTACTTC,CASGLVHGTSASNHQETQYF
NA,NA,TRBV7-2,TRBJ2-5,TGTGCCAGCAGCTTAGCGAGAACGGGTAGGACGGTTATAAGGGTCCAAGAGACCCAGTACTTC,CASSLARTGRTVIRVQETQYF
NA,TRBD2,TRBV7-2,TRBJ2-7,TGTGCCAGCAGCGAATTTAGCGGGGATTTCTCCTACGAGCAGTACTTC,CASSEFSGDFSYEQYF
NA,NA,TRBV12-3/TRBV12-4,TRBJ2-7,TGTGCCAGCACCTTAACCTCCACCTACGAGCAGTACTTC,CASTLTSTYEQYF
NA,NA,TRBV27,TRBJ1-2,TGTGCCAGCAGCGGCGAGACAGACTATGGCTACACCTTC,CASSGETDYGYTF
NA,NA,TRBV28,TRBJ1-2,TGTGCCAGCAGTCCCCTTACGGGCAGGAGATCATCTAACTATGGCTACACCTTC,CASSPLTGRRSSNYGYTF
NA,NA,TRBV27,TRBJ2-3,TGTGCCAGCAGTTTTTCGGGGGGCGCAACAGATACGCAGTATTTT,CASSFSGGATDTQYF
NA,TRBD1,TRBV9,TRBJ2-5,TGTGCCAGCAGCGTATCCGGGACAGGGGGGTTTCGGGAGACCCAGTACTTC,CASSVSGTGGFRETQYF
NA,NA,TRBV5-1,TRBJ2-1,TGCGCCAGCAGCTTGGCCGGCAGGGGGGTTGGCAATGAGCAGTTCTTC,CASSLAGRGVGNEQFF